These T cell receptor beta chains were read from a single sample in a study of siplizumab effects on memory and regulatory T cells. Generated by immunoSEQ multiplex PCR, the TCRdb table keeps only in-frame clones and is missing some. The table includes 100,000 to 120,000 clones, about nine tenths detected once. Sequences were obtained from CD4+ T cells sorted from blood. Source of these receptors: a human donor in good health. The CDR3 runs from the conserved cysteine through the conserved F or W. Fields, in order: V gene, J gene, CDR3 protein.

>TRBV28|TRBJ2-7
CASSLSGTGVEEQYF
>TRBV7-2|TRBJ1-2
CASSTRQGPNYGYTF
>TRBV29-1|TRBJ2-5
CSVGLTGGRETQYF
>TRBV12-5|TRBJ2-1
CASGRDGSSYNEQFF
>TRBV4-1|TRBJ1-3
CASSQVASTGGYFSGNTIYF
>TRBV5-1|TRBJ2-4
CASSPGTGRNIQYF
>TRBV4-1|TRBJ2-7
CASSRLTGDYYEQYF
>TRBV5-1|TRBJ1-2
CASSLGGEGNYGYTF
>TRBV11-2|TRBJ1-2
CASSLDRGMGGYTF
>TRBV20-1|TRBJ1-1
CSASSREEAFF
>TRBV18|TRBJ2-1
CASSLGGLYNEQFF
>TRBV6-5|TRBJ1-2
CASSYASNYGYTF
>TRBV11-2|TRBJ2-7
CASSFSPGQGADEQYF
>TRBV18|TRBJ2-1
CASSPIGGNEQFF
>TRBV29-1|TRBJ2-7
CSAGGRGGEYEQYF
>TRBV12-2|TRBJ1-1
CASRLWGYGTEAFF
>TRBV7-3|TRBJ2-6
CASSLGGSSGANVLTF
>TRBV10-3|TRBJ2-5
CAISWGGGKGETQYF
>TRBV6-5|TRBJ1-6
CASSYENSPLHF
>TRBV7-6|TRBJ1-6
CASSFGYNSPLHF
>TRBV6-4|TRBJ1-1
CASSEGRNTEAFF
>TRBV16|TRBJ2-7
CASSQEDEQYF
>TRBV6-1|TRBJ2-3
CASTPIPSSTDTQYF
>TRBV11-1|TRBJ2-7
CASSLGQLGYEQYF
>TRBV18|TRBJ2-3
CASSLYTSGNSDTQYF
>TRBV18|TRBJ1-2
CASSPGAGAYGYTF
>TRBV5-1|TRBJ1-4
CASSPGTGENRELFF